Below are 15 T cell receptor beta chains sequenced from a single sample in a study of naive and memory T cell subsets. An equimolar mix of two oligonucleotides served as the beta constant-region primer for TRBC1 and TRBC2. The ligated cDNA underwent four PCR rounds using SP2 and nested alpha and beta constant-region primers. TCRdb processed the UMI-ligation and nested PCR reads anew with MiXCR; each CDR3 protein has one entry. The sample lists approximately 31,000 distinct CDR3 sequences, about 18% occurring once. Sequences were obtained from effector memory CD4+ T cells from blood. Subset reported: effector memory, CD45RA- CD27-. Receptors originate from a human donor in good health.

The rearrangement joins TRBV6-6 to TRBJ1-2; 12 bases are a match to TRBD1. Losses at the gene ends were 5 bases for V and 6 bases for J; bases not matched to a gene: 1. The V gene's germline CDR1 is MNHNY and CDR2 SVGAGI (reference sequence). The CDR3 consists of 13 residues. The CDR3, as DNA: TGTGCCAGCAGTGGGACAGGGGGCAATGGCTACACCTTC. It yields the protein CASSGTGGNGYTF.

This clonotype was seen a few times. This sequence joins TRBV6-5 and TRBJ2-7, with TRBD1 identical over 9 bases. Trimming removed 6 bases from V and 5 bases from J; junction bases left unmatched: 8. This CDR3 is built from 14 residues. Germline loops: CDR1 MNHEY, CDR2 SVGAGI. The CDR3 DNA is TGTGCCAGCAGAAAACAGGGGGCGGGCGACGAGCAGTACTTC. Its translation: CASRKQGAGDEQYF.

This clonotype was found many times. This chain's CDR3 is CASSSLGRKDEKLFF. The CDR3 region has the DNA TGTGCCAGCAGTTCCCTGGGGCGAAAGGATGAAAAACTGTTTTTT. The genes are TRBV6-5 and TRBJ1-4; D possibly corresponds to TRBD1 (5 bases). CDR1 and CDR2 (germline): MNHEY, SVGAGI. The CDR3 runs 15 residues. The V and J ends lost 4 bases and 6 bases respectively, with 15 bases between them.

The rearrangement uses TRBV7-2 and TRBJ2-1; perhaps D is TRBD1 or TRBD2 (5 bases each). The V and J ends lost 1 base and 14 bases respectively, with 18 bases between them. Per germline, CDR1 SGHTA and CDR2 FQGNSA. This CDR3 contains 14 residues. CDR3 in amino acids: CASSLVGIGGDEFF. The CDR3 region has the DNA TGTGCCAGCAGCTTAGTTGGTATTGGGGGAGATGAGTTCTTC.

This clonotype was found once. V gene TRBV7-3 combines with J gene TRBJ1-1; possible D gene TRBD1, 5 bases. CDR1 and CDR2 from the germline V gene are SGHTA and FQGTGA. The V and J ends lost 5 bases and 5 bases respectively, with 12 bases between them. The CDR3 has 13 residues. CDR3 residues: CASSPGKVTEAFF. Here the CDR3 DNA reads TGTGCCAGCAGCCCAGGGAAAGTTACTGAAGCTTTCTTT.

The rearrangement joins TRBV5-6 to TRBJ2-7; the match to TRBD1 covers 8 bases. Germline CDR1 SGHDT, CDR2 YYEEEE. After removal of 1 base from V and 2 bases from J, the junction contained 14 bases not matched to a gene. This CDR3 has 18 residues. The CDR3 region is CASSLLAGGRFRTYEQYF. DNA of the CDR3: TGTGCCAGCAGCTTGCTTGCAGGGGGCAGATTCCGTACCTACGAGCAGTACTTC.

The chain recombines TRBV7-3 with TRBJ2-7; 15 bases fit TRBD2. V was pared by 1 base and J by 1 base, with 5 bases of the junction left unmatched. This CDR3 spans 18 amino acids. Germline loops: CDR1 SGHTA, CDR2 FQGTGA. CDR3 nucleotide sequence: TGTGCCAGCAGCTTAAACCCGGGACTAGCGGGAGGTTCCTACGAGCAGTACTTC. This codes for CASSLNPGLAGGSYEQYF.

The V call is TRBV6-1, the J call TRBJ1-5; no reliable D call. The V gene lost 3 bases and the J gene lost 0 bases, with 9 bases spanning the gap. Germline CDR1 reads MNHNS; CDR2 reads SASEGT. This CDR3 is 15 amino acids long. Here the CDR3 reads CASSDRQYSNQPQHF. The CDR3 region has the DNA TGTGCCAGCAGTGATCGGCAATATAGCAATCAGCCCCAGCATTTT.

The rearrangement joins TRBV5-1 to TRBJ2-2; 13 nucleotides agree with TRBD2. Germline values: CDR1 SGHRS, CDR2 YFSETQ. The V and J ends lost 2 bases and 4 bases, in that order; junction bases with no gene match: 8. This CDR3 comprises 18 residues. This CDR3 is CASSFLGTSGISTGELFF. CDR3 coding DNA: TGCGCCAGCAGCTTTCTTGGGACTAGCGGGATTAGCACCGGGGAGCTGTTTTTT.

Worth noting for this clonotype: Being one base from a much bigger clone, this may be a read error. The chain couples TRBV7-8 to TRBJ2-1; 9 bases match TRBD1. Germline trimming cut 2 bases from V and 8 bases from J; bases unmatched to any gene: 16. Germline V lookup: CDR1 SGHVS, CDR2 FQNEAQ. The CDR3 is made up of 18 amino acids. This CDR3 is CASSLRITGGTKMDEQFF. The CDR3 bases are TGTGCCAGCAGCTTAAGGATTACAGGGGGCACGAAGATGGATGAGCAGTTCTTC.

In this sample, this clonotype turned up many times. V gene TRBV4-1 combines with J gene TRBJ1-5; TRBD1 agrees at 8 bases. This CDR3 spans 15 amino acids. V lost 1 base, J lost 3 bases, and 2 bases stayed unmatched. Germline CDR1 and CDR2: MGHRA and YSYEKL. CDR3: CASSQAGQANQPQHF. CDR3 nucleotides: TGCGCCAGCAGCCAAGCGGGACAGGCCAATCAGCCCCAGCATTTT.

About this clonotype: Its ends do not fully match the called genes, so a read error is possible. The J gene is TRBJ1-6, the V gene TRBV30; TRBD1 aligns across 7 bases. The germline gives CDR1 GTSNPN, CDR2 SVGIG (reference sequence). The CDR3 contains 16 residues. The CDR3 nucleotides read TGTGCCTGGAGTAGGGACAGCGGCCGCCATAATTCACCCCTCTACTTT. It is translated as CAWSRDSGRHNSPLYF.

This clonotype has only a few counts. J is TRBJ2-1 and V is TRBV27; no clear D. The CDR3 contains 17 residues. Looked up from germline, CDR1 is MNHEY and CDR2 is SMNVEV (reference sequence). The V end lost 0 bases, the J end lost 6 bases, and 18 bases lay between the germline ends. CDR3 bases: TGTGCCAGCAGTTTATCCGGGTGGTCCAATTACCCCAATGAGCAGTTCTTC. Amino acids: CASSLSGWSNYPNEQFF.

This clonotype was seen ten or more times. The V and J genes are TRBV10-3 and TRBJ2-5, with 8 positions matching TRBD1. Germline values: CDR1 ENHRY, CDR2 SYGVKD. V gave up 5 bases and J gave up 4 bases; unmatched junction bases: 9. The CDR3 has 15 residues. In DNA, the CDR3 is TGTGCCATCAGTTACCGGGACAGGTCGCGAGAGACCCAGTACTTC. Translation: CAISYRDRSRETQYF.

A few counts support this clonotype. The chain joins TRBV18 to TRBJ1-1; D is uncertain. Trimming stripped 6 bases from V and 1 base from J, with 18 bases between. The CDR3 has 16 residues. CDR1 is KGHSH, CDR2 LQKENI, per germline. DNA of the CDR3: TGTGCCAGCTCCCTCGGCCAAGGGAGATCGAACACTGAAGCTTTCTTT. It is translated as CASSLGQGRSNTEAFF.